This TCR beta chain was recovered during a study of blood T cell repertoires in COVID-19. Participants were aged roughly 18 to 90 years, lived in some 23 US areas, and enrolled virtually. Participant-given clinical history determined each cohort assignment. Individuals in the exposed group had encountered a COVID-19 case within 2 weeks preceding study entry. In the original workflow: Reference gene primer amplification gave estimated nucleated cell counts. Profiled with immunoSEQ multiplex PCR; TCRdb holds only in-frame clones, not every one. V and J calls and clone size come straight from that table; D and trimming were deduced from the DNA. This repertoire shows about 140,000 clones, 84% found once; its top ten account for approximately 1.8%. The sequence derives from a woman aged 18 to 35 who had been exposed to COVID-19. The sequencing input was PBMCs or T cells enriched from blood (not recorded which).

In DNA, the CDR3 is TGTGCCAGCAGTGACCCCAGGGGGCTTAGGTACGAGCAGTACTTC. It encodes CASSDPRGLRYEQYF. V gene TRBV25-1 combines with J gene TRBJ2-7; 8 bases align to TRBD1. The CDR3 sequence is 15 residues long. From germline, CDR1 is MGHDK and CDR2 SYGVNS. J gave up 4 bases and V 3 bases, and 8 bases lay outside the gene matches.